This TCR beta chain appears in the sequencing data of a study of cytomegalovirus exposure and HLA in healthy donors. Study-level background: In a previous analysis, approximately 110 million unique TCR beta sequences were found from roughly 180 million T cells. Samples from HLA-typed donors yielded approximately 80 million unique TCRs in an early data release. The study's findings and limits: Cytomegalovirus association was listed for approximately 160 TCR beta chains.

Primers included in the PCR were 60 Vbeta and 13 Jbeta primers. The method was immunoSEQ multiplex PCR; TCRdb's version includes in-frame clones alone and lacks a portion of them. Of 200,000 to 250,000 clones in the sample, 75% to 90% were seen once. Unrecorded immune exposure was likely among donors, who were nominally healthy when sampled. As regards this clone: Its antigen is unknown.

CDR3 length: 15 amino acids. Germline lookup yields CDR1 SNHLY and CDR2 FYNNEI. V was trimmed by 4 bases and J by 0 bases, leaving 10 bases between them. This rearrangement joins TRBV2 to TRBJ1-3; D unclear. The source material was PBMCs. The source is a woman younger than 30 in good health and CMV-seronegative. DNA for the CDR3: TGTGCCAGCAGTGCTGGGCAAAGCTCTGGAAACACCATATATTTT. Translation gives CASSAGQSSGNTIYF.